These T cell receptor beta chains were read from a single sample in a study of T cells in Graves' hyperthyroidism and ophthalmopathy. TCRdb re-derived calls from the multiplex PCR reads in MiXCR, one entry per CDR3 protein. The sample has 470,000 or so distinct CDR3 sequences; under 25% are singletons. The specimen was blood. These TCRs come from a man between 18 and 35 years old with Graves' hyperthyroidism. The CDR3 runs from the conserved cysteine through the conserved F or W. D genes are given only for firm matches.

>-|TRBJ1-2|TRBV19
CASSFLNYGYTF
>-|TRBJ2-6|TRBV18
CASSPLPAGLRDSGANVLTF
>-|TRBJ1-1|TRBV12-3/TRBV12-4
CASRRWAGENTEAFF
>-|TRBJ2-7|TRBV2
CASSEALTGSSYEQYF
>-|TRBJ2-2|TRBV28
CASSLPLRTGELFF
>-|TRBJ1-1|TRBV18
CASSPTPGSRNAEAFF
>-|TRBJ1-1|TRBV6-1
CASSGTGKAFF
>-|TRBJ2-7|TRBV20-1
CSARRAYEQYF
>TRBD1|TRBJ1-2|TRBV20-1
CSARVGDRGIYGYTF
>-|TRBJ2-5|TRBV12-3/TRBV12-4
CASSLRTGIQETQYF
>-|TRBJ2-7|TRBV5-1
CASSPGYSSYEQYF
>-|TRBJ2-7|TRBV30
CAWSVRVRGSEQYF
>TRBD1|TRBJ2-5|TRBV11-3
CASSLVHRGRETQYF
>-|TRBJ2-7|TRBV2
CASSEQPPLLGRGWYEQYF
>-|TRBJ2-5|TRBV20-1
CSARSQEETQYF
>TRBD1|TRBJ2-2|TRBV19
CASSPSPGQGPLNTGELFF
>TRBD2|TRBJ2-5|TRBV6-1
CASSGLAGGRGETQYF
>TRBD1|TRBJ1-2|TRBV29-1
CSVRSGGVVYGYTF
>TRBD1|TRBJ2-5|TRBV11-2
CASSANRGRMETQYF
>-|TRBJ2-2|TRBV20-1
CSAKGAGDGELFF
>TRBD2|TRBJ2-5|TRBV7-6
CASSPRPRGGTGRTQYF
>-|TRBJ2-5|TRBV4-1
CASRAEGGGTQYF
>TRBD1|TRBJ1-2|TRBV2
CASRLDRDDGYTF